The sequence of this T cell receptor (beta chain) was determined in a study of T cell repertoires in ileal Crohn's disease. Study in general: Operated complications were stricturing disease (around 61%) and penetrating disease (roughly 39%). Thiopurines (around 11) or anti-TNF agents (roughly 17) were given postoperatively to about half.

Deletions cut 0 bases from V and 0 bases from J, with 12 bases between. Germline-derived CDR1 and CDR2 are MGHRA and YSYEKL. The CDR3 runs 16 residues. Each sample's TCRB immunosequencing used roughly 500 nanograms of biopsy DNA. Clones were sequenced by immunoSEQ multiplex PCR, and TCRdb holds only the in-frame ones, with some missing. The sample includes some 27,000 clones, roughly 77% seen only once; the top ten take about 20%. Included were adult ileal or ileocolonic Crohn's patients indicated for ileocolonic resection. The chain recombines TRBV4-1 with TRBJ2-7; a weak D match, TRBD2 (5 bases). This clonotype was sampled from an adult with Crohn's disease. Sequencing used ileal tissue. As DNA, the CDR3 is TGCGCCAGCAGCCAAGAGCCCGGACTGAGCTCCTACGAGCAGTACTTC. It encodes CASSQEPGLSSYEQYF.